What follows are 2 T cell receptor beta chains derived from one specimen sequenced in a study of shared clonotypes between healthy human individuals. The table came from immunoSEQ multiplex PCR; TCRdb's copy has only in-frame clones and leaves some out. The data contain some 2 million clones, about 95% of them singletons. Terminally differentiated effector memory CD45RA+ cells were left out of the naive CD8 fraction, which was CD45RO-negative and positively selected for CCR7. Sequences were obtained from naive CD8+ T cells sorted from blood. The receptors derive from a man aged 18 to 35 in good health.

This chain uses TRBV6-1 with TRBJ1-4, with 9 nucleotides matching TRBD1. This CDR3 has 17 residues. J was trimmed by 6 bases and V by 2 bases; bases with no gene match: 10. Germline CDR1 MNHNS, CDR2 SASEGT. The DNA for the CDR3 is TGTGCCAGCAGTGAATGGGGCGAGGGGGACAGGGATGAAAAACTGTTTTTT. Its translation: CASSEWGEGDRDEKLFF.

The rearrangement uses TRBV6-6 and TRBJ2-7, with TRBD1 matching over 8 bases. The CDR3 covers 15 residues. V was pared by 0 bases and J by 2 bases, with 3 bases of the junction left unmatched. Germline V gene sequence: CDR1 MNHNY, CDR2 SVGAGI (reference sequence). The CDR3 loop is CASSYSQGGTYEQYF. DNA of the CDR3: TGTGCCAGCAGTTACTCACAGGGGGGAACCTACGAGCAGTACTTC.